The rows below give T cell receptor beta chains drawn from one sample of a study of blood T cell repertoires in COVID-19. Only in-frame clones appear in the TCRdb table, and some are missing; sequencing was by immunoSEQ multiplex PCR. The sample holds roughly 200,000 clones; around 85% are singletons and the top ten take roughly 9.8%. Sequencing input: peripheral blood. All receptors derive from a human donor with active or convalescent COVID-19. The donor label of this sample is uncertain. Each CDR3 is given with its conserved first and last residue. Fields, in order: clone size, V gene, D gene, J gene, CDR3 protein, CDR3 DNA. D genes are given only for firm matches. The size of a clone is reported for some rows only, either as once, few or many, or as a class for expanded clones.

abundance: -; v_gene: TRBV27; d_gene: -; j_gene: TRBJ1-2; CDR3aa: CASSSGFNYGYTF; CDR3nt: TGTGCCAGCAGCTCGGGTTTTAACTATGGCTACACCTTC
abundance: -; v_gene: TRBV9; d_gene: -; j_gene: TRBJ2-5; CDR3aa: CASSGTNKETQYF; CDR3nt: TGTGCCAGCAGTGGGACAAATAAAGAGACCCAGTACTTC
abundance: few; v_gene: TRBV7-3; d_gene: -; j_gene: TRBJ2-3; CDR3aa: CASSLTRLAEDTQYF; CDR3nt: TGTGCCAGCAGCTTAACGAGGCTAGCAGAAGATACGCAGTATTTT
abundance: -; v_gene: TRBV5-6; d_gene: -; j_gene: TRBJ1-1; CDR3aa: CASSLDRVNQAFF; CDR3nt: TGTGCCAGCAGCTTGGACAGGGTAAACCAAGCTTTCTTT
abundance: once; v_gene: TRBV28; d_gene: -; j_gene: TRBJ2-7; CDR3aa: CASSFGGLHSYEQYF; CDR3nt: TGTGCCAGCAGTTTCGGGGGACTCCACTCCTACGAGCAGTACTTC
abundance: -; v_gene: TRBV6-6; d_gene: TRBD1; j_gene: TRBJ2-1; CDR3aa: CASSRSGGQGRNEQFF; CDR3nt: TGTGCCAGCAGTCGATCCGGAGGACAGGGGAGAAATGAGCAGTTCTTC
abundance: -; v_gene: TRBV6-1; d_gene: -; j_gene: TRBJ1-5; CDR3aa: CASSDRVGPQHF; CDR3nt: TGTGCCAGCAGTGACAGGGTAGGGCCCCAGCATTTT
abundance: once; v_gene: TRBV6-6; d_gene: -; j_gene: TRBJ2-7; CDR3aa: CASSEGDYEQYF; CDR3nt: TGTGCCAGCAGTGAGGGCGATTACGAGCAGTACTTC
abundance: -; v_gene: TRBV7-9; d_gene: -; j_gene: TRBJ2-5; CDR3aa: CASTYSGQNQETQYF; CDR3nt: TGTGCCAGCACCTACTCCGGACAGAACCAAGAGACCCAGTACTTC
abundance: -; v_gene: TRBV5-8; d_gene: -; j_gene: TRBJ2-5; CDR3aa: CASSARDNLRETQYF; CDR3nt: TGTGCCAGCAGCGCCCGGGACAACCTTCGGGAGACCCAGTACTTC
abundance: -; v_gene: TRBV28; d_gene: -; j_gene: TRBJ1-2; CDR3aa: CASSRLLGYTF; CDR3nt: TGTGCCAGCAGTCGACTCTTGGGCTACACCTTC
abundance: -; v_gene: TRBV11-3; d_gene: TRBD2; j_gene: TRBJ2-1; CDR3aa: CASSLVREFGNEQFF; CDR3nt: TGTGCCAGCAGCTTAGTGCGGGAGTTTGGCAATGAGCAGTTCTTC
abundance: -; v_gene: TRBV2; d_gene: TRBD2; j_gene: TRBJ2-7; CDR3aa: CASRGLASEQYF; CDR3nt: TGTGCCAGCAGGGGACTAGCGAGCGAGCAGTACTTC
abundance: -; v_gene: TRBV11-1; d_gene: -; j_gene: TRBJ1-1; CDR3aa: CASSFRDTEAFF; CDR3nt: TGTGCCAGCAGCTTCCGGGACACTGAAGCTTTCTTT
abundance: -; v_gene: TRBV18; d_gene: TRBD2; j_gene: TRBJ2-5; CDR3aa: CASSPRGRGVETQYF; CDR3nt: TGTGCCAGCTCACCACGCGGGAGGGGTGTGGAGACCCAGTACTTC
abundance: -; v_gene: TRBV11-3; d_gene: TRBD2; j_gene: TRBJ2-3; CDR3aa: CASSFLAGVGTDTQYF; CDR3nt: TGTGCCAGCAGCTTCCTAGCGGGAGTGGGTACAGATACGCAGTATTTT
abundance: -; v_gene: TRBV2; d_gene: TRBD2; j_gene: TRBJ2-3; CDR3aa: CASRNRASGTSGRTDTQYF; CDR3nt: TGTGCCAGCAGAAACAGGGCGAGCGGGACTAGCGGGAGGACAGATACGCAGTATTTT
abundance: -; v_gene: TRBV30; d_gene: -; j_gene: TRBJ1-1; CDR3aa: CAWCFGTEAFF; CDR3nt: TGTGCCTGGTGTTTCGGCACTGAAGCTTTCTTT
abundance: -; v_gene: TRBV11-3; d_gene: -; j_gene: TRBJ2-7; CDR3aa: CASSFSMVGEQYF; CDR3nt: TGTGCCAGCAGCTTTTCCATGGTCGGCGAGCAGTACTTC
abundance: -; v_gene: TRBV12-5; d_gene: -; j_gene: TRBJ1-4; CDR3aa: CASGLVVWADRKLFF; CDR3nt: TGTGCTAGTGGTTTGGTAGTGTGGGCGGACAGAAAACTGTTTTTT
abundance: -; v_gene: TRBV7-3; d_gene: -; j_gene: TRBJ2-3; CDR3aa: CASSQPGDTQYF; CDR3nt: TGTGCCAGCTCTCAACCGGGGGATACGCAGTATTTT
abundance: -; v_gene: TRBV3-1/TRBV3-2; d_gene: TRBD2; j_gene: TRBJ2-7; CDR3aa: CASSFSGGPYEQYF; CDR3nt: TGTGCCAGCAGCTTTAGCGGGGGACCATACGAGCAGTACTTC
abundance: -; v_gene: TRBV18; d_gene: TRBD1; j_gene: TRBJ1-3; CDR3aa: CASSPGQGGNTIYF; CDR3nt: TGTGCCAGCTCACCTGGACAGGGTGGAAACACCATATATTTT
abundance: once; v_gene: TRBV6-6; d_gene: -; j_gene: TRBJ1-1; CDR3aa: CASSYHGGAPEAFF; CDR3nt: TGTGCCAGCAGTTACCATGGGGGCGCACCTGAAGCTTTCTTT
abundance: -; v_gene: TRBV18; d_gene: -; j_gene: TRBJ1-2; CDR3aa: CASSPTQGSYGYTF; CDR3nt: TGTGCCAGCTCACCCACACAGGGTTCCTATGGCTACACCTTC
abundance: once; v_gene: TRBV30; d_gene: TRBD1; j_gene: TRBJ2-2; CDR3aa: CAWGTGGLTGELFF; CDR3nt: TGTGCCTGGGGGACAGGGGGCCTTACCGGGGAGCTGTTTTTT
abundance: -; v_gene: TRBV27; d_gene: TRBD2; j_gene: TRBJ2-2; CDR3aa: CASSSLAGVLLGELFF; CDR3nt: TGTGCCAGCAGTTCACTAGCGGGGGTCCTACTCGGGGAGCTGTTTTTT
abundance: -; v_gene: TRBV19; d_gene: -; j_gene: TRBJ1-5; CDR3aa: CASAPRGAGAQPQHF; CDR3nt: TGTGCCAGTGCACCGAGGGGCGCGGGAGCCCAGCCCCAGCATTTT
abundance: once; v_gene: TRBV28; d_gene: -; j_gene: TRBJ1-5; CDR3aa: CASSLDVGGKPPQHF; CDR3nt: TGTGCCAGCAGTTTAGACGTGGGGGGGAAGCCGCCCCAGCATTTT
abundance: -; v_gene: TRBV5-1; d_gene: TRBD1; j_gene: TRBJ1-2; CDR3aa: CASSLQGDYGYTF; CDR3nt: TGCGCCAGCAGCTTGCAGGGGGACTATGGCTACACCTTC
abundance: -; v_gene: TRBV2; d_gene: TRBD2; j_gene: TRBJ2-7; CDR3aa: CASRNSLTGLAGNYF; CDR3nt: TGTGCCAGCAGGAATAGCCTTACGGGACTAGCGGGTAATTACTTC
abundance: -; v_gene: TRBV13; d_gene: TRBD1; j_gene: TRBJ1-6; CDR3aa: CASSLATGGLSYNSPLHF; CDR3nt: TGTGCCAGCAGCTTAGCCACAGGGGGCTTGTCCTATAATTCACCCCTCCACTTT
abundance: -; v_gene: TRBV3-1/TRBV3-2; d_gene: TRBD2; j_gene: TRBJ2-1; CDR3aa: CASSKSLGLAANNEQFF; CDR3nt: TGTGCCAGCAGCAAATCCCTCGGACTAGCGGCGAACAATGAGCAGTTCTTC
abundance: -; v_gene: TRBV6-4; d_gene: TRBD2; j_gene: TRBJ2-5; CDR3aa: CASSLGGRLETQYF; CDR3nt: TGTGCCAGCAGTCTAGGCGGGAGGTTGGAGACCCAGTACTTC
abundance: few; v_gene: TRBV2; d_gene: -; j_gene: TRBJ1-6; CDR3aa: CASSDVGGGGFSPLHF; CDR3nt: TGTGCCAGCAGTGACGTTGGCGGTGGTGGATTTTCACCCCTCCACTTT
abundance: -; v_gene: TRBV6-6; d_gene: TRBD1; j_gene: TRBJ1-2; CDR3aa: CASSSPAGTGGYGYTF; CDR3nt: TGTGCCAGCAGTTCCCCAGCTGGGACAGGGGGCTATGGCTACACCTTC
abundance: few; v_gene: TRBV27; d_gene: TRBD1; j_gene: TRBJ1-5; CDR3aa: CASSLLGGGQPQHF; CDR3nt: TGTGCCAGCAGTTTATTAGGGGGCGGTCAGCCCCAGCATTTT
abundance: -; v_gene: TRBV29-1; d_gene: -; j_gene: TRBJ1-2; CDR3aa: CSVEDQTVRYGYTF; CDR3nt: TGCAGCGTTGAAGACCAGACAGTGCGCTATGGCTACACCTTC
abundance: -; v_gene: TRBV5-1; d_gene: -; j_gene: TRBJ1-1; CDR3aa: CASSLDGVNTEAFF; CDR3nt: TGCGCCAGCAGCTTGGACGGAGTGAACACTGAAGCTTTCTTT
abundance: -; v_gene: TRBV20-1; d_gene: TRBD1; j_gene: TRBJ2-7; CDR3aa: CSASGTGGSNEQYF; CDR3nt: TGCAGTGCTAGTGGGACAGGGGGTTCCAACGAGCAGTACTTC
abundance: -; v_gene: TRBV6-5; d_gene: -; j_gene: TRBJ1-6; CDR3aa: CASTWSSYNSPLHF; CDR3nt: TGTGCCAGTACTTGGAGCTCCTATAATTCACCCCTCCACTTT
abundance: -; v_gene: TRBV7-2; d_gene: -; j_gene: TRBJ2-7; CDR3aa: CASSLGGTRGNEQYF; CDR3nt: TGTGCCAGCAGCTTAGGGGGTACCCGCGGGAACGAGCAGTACTTC
abundance: -; v_gene: TRBV11-3; d_gene: -; j_gene: TRBJ2-3; CDR3aa: CASSPGQRTQYF; CDR3nt: TGTGCCAGCAGCCCAGGGCAGCGAACGCAGTATTTT
abundance: -; v_gene: TRBV6-6; d_gene: TRBD2; j_gene: TRBJ2-3; CDR3aa: CASSYGGTNTDTQYF; CDR3nt: TGTGCCAGCAGTTACGGCGGGACTAACACAGATACGCAGTATTTT
abundance: -; v_gene: TRBV12-5; d_gene: TRBD1; j_gene: TRBJ2-3; CDR3aa: CASGLDRGWDTQYF; CDR3nt: TGTGCTAGTGGTTTGGACAGGGGATGGGATACGCAGTATTTT
abundance: -; v_gene: TRBV13; d_gene: TRBD1; j_gene: TRBJ1-4; CDR3aa: CASSFRQGGSEKLFF; CDR3nt: TGTGCCAGCAGCTTTCGACAGGGGGGCAGTGAAAAACTGTTTTTT
abundance: -; v_gene: TRBV6-2/TRBV6-3; d_gene: -; j_gene: TRBJ2-7; CDR3aa: CASSWAYSYEQYF; CDR3nt: TGTGCCAGCAGTTGGGCCTACTCCTACGAGCAGTACTTC
abundance: -; v_gene: TRBV28; d_gene: -; j_gene: TRBJ1-2; CDR3aa: CASRTLTENYGYTF; CDR3nt: TGTGCCAGCAGAACCCTAACAGAGAACTATGGCTACACCTTC
abundance: -; v_gene: TRBV7-2; d_gene: TRBD1; j_gene: TRBJ1-4; CDR3aa: CASSWAGTGASTNEKLFF; CDR3nt: TGTGCCAGCAGCTGGGCCGGGACAGGGGCCTCAACTAATGAAAAACTGTTTTTT
abundance: -; v_gene: TRBV7-6; d_gene: -; j_gene: TRBJ2-5; CDR3aa: CASSLGLPGETQYF; CDR3nt: TGTGCCAGCAGCTTAGGCCTCCCGGGGGAGACCCAGTACTTC
abundance: -; v_gene: TRBV9; d_gene: TRBD1; j_gene: TRBJ1-6; CDR3aa: CASSARDRVSPLHF; CDR3nt: TGTGCCAGCAGCGCCCGGGACAGGGTTTCACCCCTCCACTTT
abundance: -; v_gene: TRBV25-1; d_gene: TRBD1; j_gene: TRBJ2-5; CDR3aa: CASSEVRGLQETQYF; CDR3nt: TGTGCCAGCAGTGAGGTCAGGGGGCTGCAAGAGACCCAGTACTTC
abundance: -; v_gene: TRBV3-1/TRBV3-2; d_gene: TRBD2; j_gene: TRBJ2-5; CDR3aa: CASSQDRSSGGETQYF; CDR3nt: TGTGCCAGCAGCCAAGATCGGTCGAGCGGGGGGGAGACCCAGTACTTC